Below are 7 T cell receptor beta chains sequenced from a single sample in a study of blood T cell repertoires in COVID-19. The repertoire was sequenced with immunoSEQ multiplex PCR; TCRdb's copy has only in-frame clones and lacks some. The sample has approximately 46,000 clones, roughly 84% seen once. The sample was peripheral blood. These receptors all come from a woman in her 70s with acute or convalescent COVID-19.

The chain combines TRBV5-1 with TRBJ2-1; D might be TRBD2 (6 bases). Germline V gives CDR1 SGHRS, CDR2 YFSETQ. With 7 bases removed from V and 1 base from J, the gap between germline ends came to 15 bases. The CDR3 contains 15 residues. CDR3 bases: TGCGCCAGCCGTGGGTTAAGCGGGTCCTACAATGAGCAGTTCTTC. Translated, it gives CASRGLSGSYNEQFF.

This clone appeared a single time. The chain is built from TRBV2 and TRBJ2-1; 15 positions match TRBD2. CDR1 is SNHLY, CDR2 FYNNEI, per germline. The CDR3 is 16 residues long. After removal of 0 bases from V and 6 bases from J, the junction contained 0 bases not matched to a gene. The CDR3, as DNA: TGTGCCAGCAGTGAAGCGGGACTAGCGGGAGGCAATGAGCAGTTCTTC. It translates to CASSEAGLAGGNEQFF.

This chain joins TRBV6-1 and TRBJ2-1; 9 nucleotides align to TRBD2. Germline V lookup: CDR1 MNHNS, CDR2 SASEGT. V gave up 3 bases and J gave up 4 bases; unmatched junction bases: 10. This CDR3 spans 17 amino acids. CDR3 protein: CASSEYNGAGGYNEQFF. DNA of the CDR3: TGTGCCAGCAGTGAGTACAATGGAGCGGGAGGTTACAATGAGCAGTTCTTC.

The chain has TRBV6-5 and TRBJ2-7, with D tentatively TRBD2 (5 bases). Germline CDR1 reads MNHEY; CDR2 reads SVGAGI. V was pared by 2 bases and J by 3 bases, with 14 bases between. The CDR3 covers 15 residues. In DNA, the CDR3 is TGTGCCAGCAGTTACACCACTACTAGTGACTACGAGCAGTACTTC. Its protein is CASSYTTTSDYEQYF.

The J gene is TRBJ2-3, the V gene TRBV28, with D tentatively TRBD2 (5 bases). This CDR3 has 12 residues. Germline V gives CDR1 MDHEN, CDR2 SYDVKM. Trimming removed 11 bases at V and 4 bases at J, with 13 bases between. CDR3 DNA sequence: TGTGCCGTGGCGGGTACAGCAGATACGCAGTATTTT. This sequence encodes CAVAGTADTQYF.

The rearrangement uses TRBV5-1 and TRBJ2-7, with 9 bases fitting TRBD1. CDR1 and CDR2 (germline): SGHRS, YFSETQ. V dropped 4 bases and J dropped 4; count of bases not matched to a gene: 6. There are 14 residues in the CDR3. CDR3 residues: CASSPDRGEYEQYF. For the CDR3, the DNA is TGCGCCAGCAGCCCGGACAGGGGCGAGTACGAGCAGTACTTC.

The chain links TRBV11-3 to TRBJ2-5; TRBD1 aligns across 10 bases. Germline V CDR1 and CDR2: SGHNT, YENEEA. This CDR3 has 15 residues. V trimming: 5 bases; J trimming: 5 bases; junction bases outside the gene matches: 8. The DNA for the CDR3 is TGTGCCAGCAGCCAGAGACAGGGGGCGGGGGAGACCCAGTACTTC. Translating it yields CASSQRQGAGETQYF.